These T cell receptor beta chains were read from a single sample in a study of blood T cells in healthy people across ages. TCRdb independently ran MiXCR on the 5' RACE reads; one entry per CDR3 protein. This table holds roughly 720,000 distinct CDR3 sequences, 53% found once. Sequencing was performed on blood. The receptors here all came from a man aged 80 or over in good health. The CDR3 runs from the conserved cysteine through the conserved F or W. A D gene is named only where the DNA matches it firmly. Clone size appears in some rows only: once, few, many, or a class for an expanded clone.

v_call	clone_size	d_call	j_call	cdr3_nt	cdr3_aa
TRBV7-7	NA	NA	TRBJ2-7	TGTGACAGCAGCTTATCGGCAGGGCCGAACAATGAGCAGTACTTC	CDSSLSAGPNNEQYF
TRBV3-1	NA	NA	TRBJ2-5	TGTGCCAGCGCACCGGGACGGTCTTACAATGAGCAGTACTTC	CASAPGRSYNEQYF
TRBV29-1	NA	NA	TRBJ2-1	TGCAGCGTTGCTAAGACAGATTACAATGAGCAGTTCTTC	CSVAKTDYNEQFF
TRBV7-9	few	NA	TRBJ1-1	TGTGCCAGCAGCTTAGCGCTGGCGACTGAAGCTTTCTTT	CASSLALATEAFF
TRBV5-1	NA	NA	TRBJ2-7	TGCGCCAGCAGCTTGGATGGAGGGGACCTCAACGAGCAGTACTTC	CASSLDGGDLNEQYF
TRBV4-2	NA	NA	TRBJ2-3	TGTGCCAGCAGCCAGGGCGGCCCTAGCACAGATACGCAGTATTTT	CASSQGGPSTDTQYF
TRBV24-1	once	TRBD2	TRBJ2-5	TGTGCCACCAGGACTCAATCACCTCGGACTAGCGCATCCCGGGGGCGGTACTTC	CATRTQSPRTSASRGRYF
TRBV7-6	once	TRBD1	TRBJ1-5	TGTACCAGCAGCTTAGGAGGGACAGGGGGTCAGCCCCAGCATTTT	CTSSLGGTGGQPQHF
TRBV7-3	NA	TRBD2	TRBJ2-7	TGTGCCAGCAGCTTATTCGGCGGGGGGTCCTCCTACAATGAGCAGTACTTC	CASSLFGGGSSYNEQYF
TRBV7-9	NA	NA	TRBJ2-7	TGTGCCAGCAAAAAGACAGAAGCCTACGAGCAGTACTTC	CASKKTEAYEQYF
TRBV19	NA	NA	TRBJ2-6	TGTGCCAGTAGTCTTCTTCAGGAGCCTGGGGCCAACGTCCTGACTTTC	CASSLLQEPGANVLTF
TRBV15	NA	NA	TRBJ2-7	TGTGCCACCAGCGAACTTACCGCTCGACGCTCCTACGAGCAGTACTTC	CATSELTARRSYEQYF
TRBV5-1	NA	NA	TRBJ1-2	TGCGCCAGCAGCTTGACAGGACCCTATGGCTACACCTTC	CASSLTGPYGYTF
TRBV10-2	NA	NA	TRBJ1-5	TGCGCCAGCAGGGACGGGACACTTAAGGATCAGCCCCAGCATTTT	CASRDGTLKDQPQHF
TRBV11-2	NA	TRBD1	TRBJ2-7	TGTGCCAGCAGCTCGACAGGGGGAAACGAGCAGTACTTC	CASSSTGGNEQYF
TRBV28	NA	NA	TRBJ2-5	TGTGCCAGCAGTTTATCGGGACTGCTGTACCAAGAGACCCAGTACTTC	CASSLSGLLYQETQYF
TRBV15	NA	NA	TRBJ2-1	TGTGCCACCAGCAGAGATGGGGACTTCACCTACAATGAGCAGTTCTTC	CATSRDGDFTYNEQFF
TRBV6-5	NA	TRBD2	TRBJ2-1	TGTGCCAGCAGTTACGGGCCTAGCGGGAGGGGGGATGAGCAGTTCTTC	CASSYGPSGRGDEQFF